The T cell receptor beta chain under discussion was sequenced for a study of T cells in Graves' hyperthyroidism and ophthalmopathy. Whole-study findings and limits: Ophthalmopathy stood apart from stable hyperthyroidism in a 13 V-J model.

The investigators amplified TCR beta CDR3 regions from RNA transcripts. In the first-round RT-PCR of the TCR CDR3, the HTBI primer set was used. MiXCR was run by TCRdb on the multiplex PCR reads, yielding one entry per CDR3 protein. Of 200,000 to 250,000 distinct CDR3 sequences in the sample, over 15% are singletons; the top ten hold 28%. The ends were cut back, 5 bases at V and 7 bases at J, with 9 bases in the middle. Looked up from germline, CDR1 is MNHNS and CDR2 is SASEGT. The CDR3 has 13 residues. The cohort's ophthalmopathy patients, a group with duration under 3 months, had a Clinical Activity Score of at least 3 and a NOSPECS grade of at least 4. This clonotype was seen many times. Its target is not known.

The TCR was taken from a woman aged 18-29 years with Graves' ophthalmopathy. What was sequenced was blood. The chain joins TRBV6-1 to TRBJ1-6, with D possibly TRBD1 on 5 matching bases. This chain's CDR3 is CASSLGANSPLHF. The CDR3 DNA sequence: TGTGCCAGCAGTCTTGGGGCGAATTCACCCCTCCACTTT.